The present T cell receptor beta chain was sequenced within a study of T cell responses to AZD1222 COVID-19 vaccine. General study results and limits: Researchers report vaccine-associated CD4 TCRs spanning spike, with dominance at 160-218 and 743-854.

In the case of this clone: What it recognizes is unknown.

The protocol was immunoSEQ multiplex PCR, while the TCRdb copy is restricted to in-frame clones and leaves out a portion. Of 160,000 or so clones detected, 90% appear once; the ten largest clones hold approximately 1.6%. Germline V gene data show CDR1 as LGHDT and CDR2 as YNNKEL (reference sequence). After removal of 4 bases from V and 6 bases from J, the junction contained 10 bases not matched to a gene. The length of the CDR3 is 16 residues. The TCR was taken from an adult who received the AZD1222 COVID-19 vaccine. The V call is TRBV3-1 (or the pseudogene TRBV3-2), the J call TRBJ2-1, with 9 bases identical to TRBD2. The input for sequencing was peripheral blood, taken 28 days after the second AZD1222 dose. The CDR3, as DNA: TGTGCCAGCAGCCGCTTCGCGGGGGGGCCAGGCAATGAGCAGTTCTTC. Translating it yields CASSRFAGGPGNEQFF.